The 29 T cell receptor beta chains below were found in one sample sequenced in a study of response to subunit inactivated influenza vaccine. TCRdb reprocessed the RT-PCR reads with MiXCR, giving one entry per CDR3 protein. The sample lists around 540,000 distinct CDR3 sequences, about 11% occurring once. The material sequenced was PBMCs from blood, taken on the day of vaccination. These TCRs come from a man in his fifties or sixties who received an inactivated influenza vaccine.

This clonotype came up a few times. The chain is built from TRBV7-2 and TRBJ2-7; 9 nucleotides agree with TRBD2. This CDR3 spans 14 amino acids. Germline V gene sequence: CDR1 SGHTA, CDR2 FQGNSA. V lost 5 bases, J lost 4 bases, and 6 bases stayed unmatched. CDR3 bases: TGTGCCAGCAGCGGTAGCGGGAGTCGGTACGAGCAGTACTTC. Protein sequence: CASSGSGSRYEQYF.

The table lists this clonotype with a few counts. The chain has TRBV20-1 and TRBJ2-5; perhaps D is TRBD1 or TRBD2 (5 bases each). Germline loops: CDR1 DFQATT, CDR2 SNEGSKA (reference sequence). Trimming cost V 4 bases and J 1 base, with 13 bases left between them. The CDR3 consists of 14 residues. CDR3 amino acids: CSATRGGFQETQYF. The CDR3 DNA follows: TGCAGTGCTACCCGGGGCGGCTTCCAAGAGACCCAGTACTTC.

J is TRBJ2-3 and V is TRBV5-1, with 9 bases lining up with TRBD2. The CDR3 consists of 15 residues. Germline CDR1 is SGHRS and CDR2 is YFSETQ. After removal of 4 bases from V and 5 bases from J, the junction contained 8 bases not matched to a gene. The CDR3 DNA reads TGCGCCAGCAGCGCCAGTAGCGGGGGCCTAGATACGCAGTATTTT. Encoded protein: CASSASSGGLDTQYF.

In its sample, this clonotype was seen a few times. The J gene is TRBJ2-2, the V gene TRBV29-1, with 7 bases matching TRBD1. The CDR3 is made up of 13 amino acids. Trimming removed 6 bases from V and 6 bases from J; junction bases left unmatched: 7. Germline assignment: CDR1 SQVTM and CDR2 ANQGSEA. The CDR3 spells CSVRQGGAGELFF. In nucleotides, the CDR3 is TGCAGCGTCAGACAGGGTGGGGCCGGGGAGCTGTTTTTT.

This clonotype was detected a few times. The genes are TRBV7-9 and TRBJ2-7; 7 positions agree with TRBD1. The junction had 12 bases not matched to a gene; V was cut back by 4 bases and J by 0 bases. Per the germline V gene, CDR1 is SEHNR and CDR2 is FQNEAQ (reference sequence). There are 17 residues in the CDR3. This CDR3 is CASSSHARTGISYEQYF. DNA of the CDR3: TGTGCCAGCAGCTCCCATGCCCGGACAGGAATCTCCTACGAGCAGTACTTC. The full variable domain, with the rest looked up from reference TRBV7-9 and TRBJ2-7, is DTGVSQNPRHKITKRGQNVTFRCDPISEHNRLYWYRQTLGQGPEFLTYFQNEAQLEKSRLLSDRFSAERPKGSFSTLEIQRTEQGDSAMYLCASSSHARTGISYEQYFGPGTRLTVT.

This clonotype was counted only a few times. The V gene is TRBV11-2, the J gene TRBJ2-7; TRBD2 agrees at 7 bases. CDR1 and CDR2 from the germline V gene are SGHAT and FQNNGV. CDR3 length: 13 residues. V was pared by 6 bases and J by 2 bases, with 4 bases of the junction left unmatched. This chain's CDR3 is CASRSGIPYEQYF. The CDR3 DNA reads as TGTGCCAGCAGGAGCGGGATTCCCTACGAGCAGTACTTC.

V is TRBV10-3 and J is TRBJ2-1, with D tentatively TRBD2 (6 bases). Germline loops: CDR1 ENHRY, CDR2 SYGVKD. V was shortened by 11 bases and J by 5 bases, with 13 bases between the two germline ends. The CDR3 extends over 12 amino acids. CDR3 in amino acids: CAAGPNNNEQFF. The CDR3 nucleotides read TGTGCCGCGGGACCTAACAACAATGAGCAGTTCTTC.

Ten or more counts support this clonotype. The genes are TRBV29-1 and TRBJ1-2; the match to TRBD1 covers 7 bases. Germline assignment: CDR1 SQVTM and CDR2 ANQGSEA. CDR3 size: 12 residues. J lost 7 bases, V lost 3 bases, and 5 bases had no gene match. CDR3 sequence (DNA): TGCAGCGTTGACGACAGGGTTGGTGGCTACACCTTC. It specifies CSVDDRVGGYTF.

This clonotype was seen only a few times. The J gene is TRBJ2-7, the V gene TRBV4-2; D not resolved. CDR3 length: 15 amino acids. V lost 0 bases to trimming and J lost 4 bases, with 13 bases between them. Germline-derived CDR1 and CDR2 are LGHNA and YNFKEQ. For the CDR3, the DNA is TGTGCCAGCAGCCAAGATCTGGGTGGGGAATACGAGCAGTACTTC. This translates into CASSQDLGGEYEQYF.

The chain is built from TRBV7-2 and TRBJ2-5, with D maybe TRBD2 (5 bases). The CDR3 covers 14 residues. Germline V lookup: CDR1 SGHTA, CDR2 FQGNSA. Trimming left V 5 bases short and J 9 bases short, with 19 bases between. The chain's CDR3 is CASSRRGGEAAQYF. CDR3 sequence (DNA): TGTGCCAGCAGCCGCCGAGGTGGGGAAGCGGCCCAGTACTTC.

The rearrangement links TRBV5-1 to TRBJ1-2, with D tentatively TRBD1 (6 bases). Trimming cost V 3 bases and J 8 bases, with 14 bases left between them. Germline CDR1 reads SGHRS; CDR2 reads YFSETQ. CDR3 length: 13 residues. The DNA for the CDR3 is TGCGCCAGCAGCTGGGGGGCGGAAAACGGCTACACCTTC. Translated: CASSWGAENGYTF. Drawing the rest from reference TRBV5-1 and TRBJ1-2, the complete variable domain is KAGVTQTPRYLIKTRGQQVTLSCSPISGHRSVSWYQQTPGQGLQFLFEYFSETQRNKGNFPGRFSGRQFSNSRSEMNVSTLELGDSALYLCASSWGAENGYTFGSGTRLTVV.

The CDR3 loop is CASRITGSNQPQHF. CDR3 coding DNA: TGTGCCAGCCGTATTACGGGGAGCAATCAGCCCCAGCATTTT. The chain joins TRBV6-1 to TRBJ1-5; D not resolved. The CDR3 extends over 14 amino acids. The V end was cut by 8 bases, the J end by 1 base, with 12 bases between. Germline assignment: CDR1 MNHNS and CDR2 SASEGT.

This clonotype has a count of ten or more. The rearrangement links TRBV12-3 or TRBV12-4 to TRBJ2-7; 10 nucleotides align to TRBD1. V trimming: 2 bases; J trimming: 2 bases; junction bases outside the gene matches: 3. This CDR3 has 15 residues. The CDR3 nucleotides read TGTGCCAGCAGTTTACTTGGGACAGGGGCCTACGAGCAGTACTTC. It specifies CASSLLGTGAYEQYF.

The chain combines TRBV5-6 with TRBJ2-7; a possible D gene is TRBD2 (5 bases). The CDR3 consists of 18 residues. In germline, CDR1 is SGHDT, CDR2 YYEEEE. V was cut by 4 bases and J by 0 bases, with 23 bases left in between. CDR3 region: CASSRTSRRGMSSYEQYF. The DNA for the CDR3 is TGTGCCAGCAGCCGGACCTCACGGCGAGGGATGAGCTCCTACGAGCAGTACTTC.

The chain recombines TRBV5-1 with TRBJ2-7; 13 bases are a match to TRBD2. Germline V lookup: CDR1 SGHRS, CDR2 YFSETQ. This CDR3 is 18 amino acids long. V dropped 0 bases and J dropped 4; count of bases not matched to a gene: 10. The CDR3, as DNA: TGCGCCAGCAGCTTGGAGGAACTAGCGGGAGGGCATCGTTACGAGCAGTACTTC. It codes for CASSLEELAGGHRYEQYF.

This clonotype was counted a few times. V is TRBV4-3 and J is TRBJ2-5; D is unresolved. This CDR3 is 14 amino acids long. CDR1 and CDR2 (germline): LGHNA, YSLEER. Trimming cost V 1 base and J 7 bases, with 13 bases left between them. The CDR3: CASSQGADEGTQYF. The DNA of the CDR3 is TGCGCCAGCAGCCAAGGCGCGGACGAAGGGACCCAGTACTTC.

V is TRBV7-9 and J is TRBJ2-7, with 7 bases identical to TRBD2. Germline CDR1 and CDR2: SEHNR and FQNEAQ (reference sequence). The CDR3 covers 16 residues. V lost 5 bases to trimming and J lost 1 base; unmatched junction nucleotides: 11. DNA for the CDR3: TGTGCCAGCAGCCCACATTCGGGGGGAGGATCCTACGAGCAGTACTTC. This sequence encodes CASSPHSGGGSYEQYF.

As to this clonotype: This may stem from a read error, because a much larger clone lies one nucleotide away. This chain connects TRBV24-1 to TRBJ2-7; D gene unclear. The CDR3 extends over 14 amino acids. The germline V gene has CDR1 KGHDR and CDR2 SFDVKD. CDR3 sequence (DNA): TGTGCCACCACTGATCACAGATCATCCTACGAGCAGTACTTC. It codes for CATTDHRSSYEQYF.

This clonotype was seen a few times. The chain links TRBV10-3 to TRBJ2-3; no clear D gene. The germline gives CDR1 ENHRY, CDR2 SYGVKD. This CDR3 has 14 amino acids. The V end was cut by 0 bases, the J end by 6 bases, with 10 bases between. The CDR3 DNA sequence: TGTGCCATCAGTGAGTCGCAGGAGTGGGATACGCAGTATTTT. This encodes CAISESQEWDTQYF.

This clonotype was counted many times. V is TRBV12-3 or TRBV12-4 and J is TRBJ2-1; a possible D gene is TRBD2 (5 bases). This CDR3 comprises 14 residues. V was cut by 2 bases and J by 8 bases, with 13 bases left in between. CDR3 sequence (DNA): TGTGCCAGCAGTTTACGGCTAGCTTCGGATGAGCAGTTCTTC. Its translation is CASSLRLASDEQFF.

This clonotype appeared a few times. The chain recombines TRBV15 with TRBJ1-1; D not resolved. Per germline, CDR1 LNHNV and CDR2 YYDKDF (reference sequence). V was pared by 1 base and J by 0 bases, with 3 bases between. This CDR3 is 13 amino acids long. The CDR3 DNA reads as TGTGCCACCAGCAGAGGACTGAACACTGAAGCTTTCTTT. Protein product: CATSRGLNTEAFF.

This chain uses TRBV6-2 or TRBV6-3 with TRBJ2-1; 9 nucleotides align to TRBD2. CDR1 MNHEY and CDR2 SVGEGT come from the germline V gene. CDR3 length: 16 amino acids. V lost 6 bases, J lost 0 bases, and 6 bases stayed unmatched. CDR3 DNA: TGTGCCAGCAGGGCGGGGGGGCCTAGCTCCTACAATGAGCAGTTCTTC. Translation: CASRAGGPSSYNEQFF.

This clonotype was seen ten or more times. V is TRBV7-2 and J is TRBJ1-5; D ambiguous. Germline CDR1 SGHTA, CDR2 FQGNSA. V was cut by 1 base and J by 10 bases, with 14 bases left in between. The CDR3 consists of 14 residues. CDR3: CASSLVFTDDPQHF. DNA for the CDR3: TGTGCCAGCAGCTTAGTGTTTACAGACGATCCCCAGCATTTT. The complete variable domain, with remaining parts taken from reference TRBV7-2 and TRBJ1-5, reads GAGVSQSPSNKVTEKGKDVELRCDPISGHTALYWYRQSLGQGLEFLIYFQGNSAPDKSGLPSDRFSAERTGGSVSTLTIQRTQQEDSAVYLCASSLVFTDDPQHFGDGTRLSIL.

This rearrangement joins TRBV24-1 to TRBJ2-7; D could derive from TRBD1 or TRBD2 (6 bases each). Germline V gene sequence: CDR1 KGHDR, CDR2 SFDVKD. This CDR3 has 16 amino acids. Between the trimmed V and J ends, which lost 4 bases and 1 base, there was a span of 16 bases. Written as DNA, the CDR3 is TGTGCCACCAGTGACAACTCCGGGGGCGCATCCTACGAGCAGTACTTC. Its protein product is CATSDNSGGASYEQYF.

There are a few counts of this clonotype. The chain is built from TRBV13 and TRBJ2-1, with 10 positions matching TRBD2. Germline V gene data show CDR1 as PRHDT and CDR2 as FYEKMQ (reference sequence). The CDR3 contains 17 residues. The trim removed 0 bases at V and 5 bases at J, leaving 7 bases unmatched. The CDR3 protein is CASSLGLMLAGDNEQFF. CDR3 DNA sequence: TGTGCCAGCAGCTTAGGCCTCATGCTAGCGGGGGACAATGAGCAGTTCTTC.

There are a few counts of this clonotype. The chain carries TRBV12-3 or TRBV12-4 and TRBJ2-1, with a weak D call TRBD1 (8 bases). This CDR3 is built from 13 residues. V lost 5 bases, J lost 9 bases, and 14 bases lay in between. Written as DNA, the CDR3 is TGTGCCAGCAGTCCACAGGGGGGGGGTGAGCAGTTCTTC. Translated: CASSPQGGGEQFF.

This sequence joins TRBV6-4 and TRBJ2-5; 9 bases agree with TRBD2. J was trimmed by 2 bases and V by 0 bases; bases with no gene match: 10. Germline loops: CDR1 MRHNA, CDR2 SNTAGT. CDR3 size: 18 residues. This CDR3 is CASSDSCLSGGQQETQYF. Here the CDR3 DNA reads TGTGCCAGCAGTGACTCCTGTCTTAGCGGGGGACAACAAGAGACCCAGTACTTC.

This sequence joins TRBV3-1 and TRBJ2-3, with D perhaps given as TRBD1 or TRBD2 (6 bases each). Germline V gives CDR1 LGHDT, CDR2 YNNKEL (reference sequence). This CDR3 comprises 14 residues. Trimming took off 1 base at V and 4 bases at J, with 9 bases between the two ends. The CDR3 DNA reads as TGTGCCAGCAGCCAAGGGGGGGCTCCAGATACGCAGTATTTT. Amino acid sequence: CASSQGGAPDTQYF.

The V call is TRBV20-1, the J call TRBJ2-3; TRBD1 or TRBD2 may be the D gene (5 bases each). The CDR3 extends over 15 amino acids. Germline V lookup: CDR1 DFQATT, CDR2 SNEGSKA (reference sequence). V lost 6 bases and J 2 bases, leaving 18 bases between the germline ends. Written as DNA, the CDR3 is TGCAGTGCCCCCCCTGGGGGAACCTACACAGATACGCAGTATTTT. Translating gives CSAPPGGTYTDTQYF.